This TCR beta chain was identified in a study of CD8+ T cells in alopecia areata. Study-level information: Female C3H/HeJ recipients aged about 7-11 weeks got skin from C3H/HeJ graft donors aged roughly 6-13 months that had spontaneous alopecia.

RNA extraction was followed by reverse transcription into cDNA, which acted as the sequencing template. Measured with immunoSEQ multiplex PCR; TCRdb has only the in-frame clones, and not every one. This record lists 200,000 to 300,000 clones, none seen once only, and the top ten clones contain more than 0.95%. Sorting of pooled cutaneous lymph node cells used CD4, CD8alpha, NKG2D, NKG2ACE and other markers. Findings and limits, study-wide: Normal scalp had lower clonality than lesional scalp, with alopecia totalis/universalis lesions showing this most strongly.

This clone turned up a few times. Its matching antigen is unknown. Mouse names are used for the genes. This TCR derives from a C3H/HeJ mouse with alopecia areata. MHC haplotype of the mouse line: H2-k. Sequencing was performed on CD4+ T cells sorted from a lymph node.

CDR3 bases read: TGTGCCAGCAGTTCCGGGACAGTCACA. This sequence encodes CASSSGTVT. The entire CDR3 protein reads CASSSGTVTEVFF. The chain employs TRBV14 and TRBJ1-1; 7 bases are a match to TRBD1. The read ends 4 residues shy of where the CDR3 ends; the end is completed using the germline J gene. From germline, CDR1 is SGHDT and CDR2 FRDEAV. V was clipped by 3 bases and J by 4 bases; unmatched bases: 3. The CDR3 sequence is 13 residues long.